Sequencing of this TCR beta chain was carried out in a study of blood T cell repertoires in COVID-19. Study overall: There were acute and convalescent COVID-19 samples, and they came from the United States, Italy and Spain. Nucleic acid was either cDNA or gDNA, and it came from T cells, B-cell-depleted T cells, or PBMCs.

Sequencing was performed with immunoSEQ multiplex PCR; in TCRdb, only in-frame clones are kept and a portion is missing. This sample carries around 57,000 clones, approximately 88% of them seen once, and the ten largest clones take 3% to 3.5%. Germline lookup yields CDR1 LNHDA and CDR2 SQIVND (reference sequence). V was shortened by 6 bases and J by 5 bases, with 11 bases between the two germline ends. The CDR3 consists of 13 residues. The TCR comes from a human donor in a cohort sampled during active COVID-19. The rearrangement uses TRBV19 and TRBJ2-1, with a weak D call TRBD1 (5 bases). Sequencing was performed on peripheral blood. CDR3 sequence: CASSQDSNNEQFF. The CDR3 DNA follows: TGTGCCAGTAGCCAAGACAGCAACAATGAGCAGTTCTTC. The full variable domain, its missing parts supplied by reference TRBV19 and TRBJ2-1, is DGGITQSPKYLFRKEGQNVTLSCEQNLNHDAMYWYRQDPGQGLRLIYYSQIVNDFQKGDIAEGYSVSREKKESFPLTVTSAQKNPTAFYLCASSQDSNNEQFFGPGTRLTVL.